What follows are 20 T cell receptor beta chains derived from one specimen sequenced in a study of beta chain features in type 1 diabetes. Study-level points and caveats: In every one of the four CD4+ subsets, TCRB CDR3s were moderately but significantly shorter in Type 1 diabetes patients.

The whole isolated RNA underwent reverse transcription, so sequencing captured expressed TCRB transcripts. This table comes from immunoSEQ multiplex PCR, and its TCRdb copy is limited to in-frame clones, with some not included. The table lists 500,000 to 650,000 clones, around 12% of them singletons. These receptors lack a known antigen. Sequencing input: naive CD4+ T cells from blood. These receptors were obtained from a man younger than 45 with type 1 diabetes.

A few counts support this clone. The rearrangement links TRBV28 to TRBJ2-2, with D possibly TRBD2 on 6 matching bases. Germline loops: CDR1 MDHEN, CDR2 SYDVKM. CDR3 size: 15 residues. Trimming took off 2 bases at V and 7 bases at J, with 14 bases between the two ends. DNA for the CDR3: TGTGCCAGCAGTTTAGGGACTGACAGTCGCGGGGAGCTGTTTTTT. It yields the protein CASSLGTDSRGELFF.

This chain uses TRBV29-1 with TRBJ2-3, with D tentatively TRBD2 (5 bases). This CDR3 is 15 amino acids long. The V and J ends lost 7 bases and 1 base respectively, with 18 bases between them. Germline loops: CDR1 SQVTM, CDR2 ANQGSEA. The DNA for the CDR3 is TGCAGCGCCGATCTCGGGGTTTTAGGCACAGATACGCAGTATTTT. Its translation: CSADLGVLGTDTQYF.

V gene TRBV4-3 combines with J gene TRBJ2-1, with TRBD2 identical over 8 bases. Germline CDR1 is LGHNA and CDR2 is YSLEER. Losses at the gene ends were 0 bases for V and 0 bases for J; bases not matched to a gene: 10. This CDR3 region has 19 residues. In DNA form, the CDR3 reads TGCGCCAGCAGCCAAGATCGGAGCGGGGGTTATAGCTCCTACAATGAGCAGTTCTTC. As protein: CASSQDRSGGYSSYNEQFF.

The gene calls are TRBV5-6 and TRBJ1-2; D call uncertain. V lost 10 bases and J 7 bases, leaving 17 bases between the germline ends. CDR3 size: 12 residues. Looked up from germline, CDR1 is SGHDT and CDR2 is YYEEEE. The CDR3 DNA reads TGTGCCGCGGGCCCCTATCGAGGTGGCTACACCTTC. It yields the protein CAAGPYRGGYTF.

The genes are TRBV4-3 and TRBJ2-7, with TRBD1 identical over 7 bases. Losses at the gene ends were 5 bases for V and 4 bases for J; bases not matched to a gene: 8. Germline V gene lookup returns CDR1 LGHNA and CDR2 YSLEER. There are 14 residues in the CDR3. The CDR3 reads CASSTGVKAYEQYF. The CDR3 region has the DNA TGCGCCAGCAGCACAGGGGTTAAGGCTTACGAGCAGTACTTC.

The chain has TRBV11-3 and TRBJ2-6, with D uncertain. This CDR3 region has 17 residues. V lost 3 bases, J lost 3 bases, and 15 bases lay in between. Germline V lookup: CDR1 SGHNT, CDR2 YENEEA. CDR3 bases: TGTGCCAGCAGCTTGTCCCGTCAGACGGATGGGGCCAACGTCCTGACTTTC. Encoded protein: CASSLSRQTDGANVLTF. Full variable domain (missing parts from reference TRBV11-3 and TRBJ2-6): EAGVVQSPRYKIIEKKQPVAFWCNPISGHNTLYWYLQNLGQGPELLIRYENEEAVDDSQLPKDRFSAERLKGVDSTLKIQPAELGDSAVYLCASSLSRQTDGANVLTFGAGSRLTVL.

This clone was seen a few times. The chain recombines TRBV6-6 with TRBJ2-7, with 8 bases fitting TRBD1. V was pared by 6 bases and J by 4 bases, with 5 bases of the junction left unmatched. Germline V gene sequence: CDR1 MNHNY, CDR2 SVGAGI (reference sequence). The CDR3 contains 13 residues. The DNA for the CDR3 is TGTGCCAGCAGATCAGGGGGCTGGTACGAGCAGTACTTC. Its translation is CASRSGGWYEQYF.

This clone was seen a few times. V usage is TRBV5-1 and J usage is TRBJ2-7; the D gene could be TRBD1 or TRBD2 (5 bases each). The CDR3 runs 15 residues. In germline, CDR1 is SGHRS, CDR2 YFSETQ. Trimming took off 0 bases at V and 0 bases at J, with 10 bases between the two ends. The CDR3 protein is CASSLEPGGSYEQYF. The CDR3 DNA reads TGCGCCAGCAGCTTGGAGCCTGGGGGCTCCTACGAGCAGTACTTC.

The V call is TRBV7-3, the J call TRBJ2-6; no reliable D call. Germline V lookup: CDR1 SGHTA, CDR2 FQGTGA. The CDR3 sequence is 13 residues long. Trimming removed 11 bases from V and 4 bases from J, with 12 bases in between. CDR3 sequence reads: CASISPGANVLTF. The CDR3 nucleotides read TGTGCCTCCATATCGCCCGGGGCCAACGTCCTGACTTTC. Drawing the rest from reference TRBV7-3 and TRBJ2-6, the complete variable domain is GAGVSQTPSNKVTEKGKYVELRCDPISGHTALYWYRQSLGQGPEFLIYFQGTGAADDSGLPNDRFFAVRPEGSVSTLKIQRTERGDSAVYLCASISPGANVLTFGAGSRLTVL.

The CDR3 here is CASSPRGVSYNEQFF. CDR3 in DNA: TGTGCCAGCAGCCCAAGAGGGGTCAGCTACAATGAGCAGTTCTTC. The chain uses TRBV7-9 and TRBJ2-1; either TRBD1 or TRBD2 may fit D (5 bases each). Trimming took 5 bases from V and 3 from J, leaving 14 bases between them. The CDR3 runs to 15 residues. Germline assignment: CDR1 SEHNR and CDR2 FQNEAQ (reference sequence).

The genes are TRBV7-9 and TRBJ2-5, with a weak D call TRBD2 (5 bases). CDR1 and CDR2 (germline): SEHNR, FQNEAQ (reference sequence). The V end was cut by 2 bases, the J end by 1 base, with 8 bases between. CDR3 length equals 14 residues. The CDR3 DNA sequence: TGTGCCAGCAGCTTAATGGGGAGCCAAGAGACCCAGTACTTC. Translating gives CASSLMGSQETQYF.

This clone was detected a few times. CDR3 in DNA: TGTGCCAGTAGTAGTGGTGGGGGATACACCTACGAGCAGTACTTC. It specifies CASSSGGGYTYEQYF. The chain combines TRBV19 with TRBJ2-7, with D tentatively TRBD1 or TRBD2 (5 bases each). Germline V CDR1 and CDR2: LNHDA, SQIVND (reference sequence). V dropped 4 bases and J dropped 2 bases, with 15 bases sitting between them. There are 15 residues in the CDR3.

DNA for the CDR3: TGCGCCAGCAGCTTGGGGACAGGTGAAGCCAATGAGCAGTTCTTC. Its translation: CASSLGTGEANEQFF. V usage is TRBV5-1 and J usage is TRBJ2-1, with 7 bases fitting TRBD1. After removal of 0 bases from V and 6 bases from J, the junction contained 6 bases not matched to a gene. Per germline, CDR1 SGHRS and CDR2 YFSETQ. This CDR3 has 15 amino acids.

The chain's CDR3 is CASEDSYNSPLHF. The CDR3 DNA reads TGTGCCAGCGAGGACAGCTATAATTCACCCCTCCACTTT. J is TRBJ1-6 and V is TRBV2; D may be TRBD1 (6 bases). Germline V gene lookup returns CDR1 SNHLY and CDR2 FYNNEI. Trimming shortened V by 8 bases and J by 3 bases, and 8 bases separated the two germline ends. This CDR3 region has 13 residues.

The table lists this clone with a few counts. Here the CDR3 DNA reads TGTGCCAGCAGCTTAGTCGGTTCATGGCGGGACAAGAACACCGGGGAGCTGTTTTTT. Its protein is CASSLVGSWRDKNTGELFF. The rearrangement uses TRBV7-8 and TRBJ2-2, with D possibly being TRBD1 or TRBD2 (6 bases each). V lost 1 base and J lost 1, with 19 bases in between. CDR3 length: 19 residues. Looked up from germline, CDR1 is SGHVS and CDR2 is FQNEAQ.

This clone was counted between two and nine times. The chain couples TRBV7-9 to TRBJ2-3; 13 nucleotides line up with TRBD2. Germline CDR1 SEHNR, CDR2 FQNEAQ (reference sequence). V was pared by 4 bases and J by 1 base, with 2 bases of the junction left unmatched. This CDR3 contains 16 residues. CDR3 region: CASSSGTSGGTDTQYF. CDR3 bases: TGTGCCAGCAGCTCCGGGACTAGCGGGGGCACAGATACGCAGTATTTT.

This clone was observed a handful of times. The V and J genes are TRBV7-9 and TRBJ1-4; D might be TRBD1 (6 bases). The CDR3 is made up of 15 amino acids. Germline CDR1 reads SEHNR; CDR2 reads FQNEAQ (reference sequence). Trimming stripped 5 bases from V and 7 bases from J, with 17 bases between. CDR3 in amino acids: CASSPGDGLGEKLFF. Here the CDR3 DNA reads TGTGCCAGCAGCCCAGGGGACGGCTTAGGTGAAAAACTGTTTTTT.

The V gene is TRBV10-3, the J gene TRBJ2-1; 9 bases line up with TRBD1. V was pared by 11 bases and J by 4 bases, with 6 bases of the junction left unmatched. The CDR3 is made up of 13 amino acids. Germline V gene sequence: CDR1 ENHRY, CDR2 SYGVKD. The DNA for the CDR3 is TGTGCCGTTCGGACAGGGGAATACAATGAGCAGTTCTTC. It yields the protein CAVRTGEYNEQFF.

V is TRBV7-2 and J is TRBJ1-5; TRBD1 matches at 7 bases. Germline assignment: CDR1 SGHTA and CDR2 FQGNSA. J lost 2 bases, V lost 5 bases, and 12 bases had no gene match. This CDR3 has 17 residues. CDR3: CASSGRQGGYGNQPQHF. The CDR3 nucleotides read TGTGCCAGCAGCGGACGACAGGGCGGGTATGGCAATCAGCCCCAGCATTTT.

This sequence joins TRBV28 and TRBJ2-3; no definite D call. V was cut by 5 bases and J by 1 base, with 7 bases left in between. The CDR3 is 13 amino acids. CDR1 MDHEN and CDR2 SYDVKM come from the germline V gene. The CDR3 spells CASSGDGTDTQYF. CDR3 coding DNA: TGTGCCAGCAGTGGCGATGGCACAGATACGCAGTATTTT.